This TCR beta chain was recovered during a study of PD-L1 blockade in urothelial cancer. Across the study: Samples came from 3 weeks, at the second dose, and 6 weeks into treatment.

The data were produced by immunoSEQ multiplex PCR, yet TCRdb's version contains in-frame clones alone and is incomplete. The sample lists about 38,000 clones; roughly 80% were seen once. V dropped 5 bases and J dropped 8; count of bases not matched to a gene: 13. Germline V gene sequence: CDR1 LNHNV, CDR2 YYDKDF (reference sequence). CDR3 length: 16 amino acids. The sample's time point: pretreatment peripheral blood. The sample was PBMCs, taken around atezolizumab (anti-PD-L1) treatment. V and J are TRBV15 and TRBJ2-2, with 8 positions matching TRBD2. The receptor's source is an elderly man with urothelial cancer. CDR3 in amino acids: CATSDPGLALEGELFF. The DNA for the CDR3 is TGTGCCACCAGCGACCCAGGACTAGCTCTTGAAGGGGAGCTGTTTTTT.